This T cell receptor (beta chain) stems from a study of beta chain features in type 1 diabetes. CDR1 SGHTA and CDR2 FQGNSA come from the germline V gene. This CDR3 region has 14 residues. Trimming removed 1 base from V and 11 bases from J, with 15 bases in between. The isolated RNA, all of it, was reverse transcribed, so expressed TCRB transcripts were what got sequenced. Sequenced by immunoSEQ multiplex PCR; TCRdb stores in-frame clones only, minus some. The table has some 900,000 clones, 15% to 20% seen once. Material for sequencing was naive CD4+ T cells from blood. The sequence came from a young woman in good health. The chain has TRBV7-2 and TRBJ1-5; no definite D call. DNA for the CDR3: TGTGCCAGCAGCTTAGTTTTGGGAGGGAGGTCCCAGCATTTT. This codes for CASSLVLGGRSQHF.